This T cell receptor beta chain was sequenced during a study of blood T cells in healthy people across ages. The study recruited healthy Caucasian donors from Russia who were aged about 6 to 95. V lost 8 bases to trimming and J lost 2 bases, with 12 bases between them. This CDR3 is built from 13 residues. The authors ran a second PCR of 7 to 11 cycles using a sample-barcoded 5' primer and a J-beta primer mix. CDR3-containing paired-end reads numbering at least 3 million came from each sample. Each CDR3 protein is one row after TCRdb ran MiXCR on the 5' RACE reads. The table has approximately 800,000 distinct CDR3 sequences, just over 55% seen once.

The source is a man aged 40-49 years in good health. The J gene is TRBJ2-5, the V gene TRBV12-3 or TRBV12-4, with D perhaps being TRBD1 or TRBD2 (5 bases each). Material: blood. The CDR3: CASSGTAQETQYF. The CDR3 DNA sequence: TGTGCCAGCTCAGGGACGGCTCAAGAGACCCAGTACTTC.